This entry lists 25 T cell receptor beta chains sequenced from one sample in a study of cytomegalovirus exposure and HLA in healthy donors. Vbeta (60) and Jbeta (13) primers were used in the PCR. Produced via immunoSEQ multiplex PCR; TCRdb's table is partial and in-frame only. In all, the sample yields roughly 50,000 clones. Sequencing used PBMCs. All receptors derive from a female donor in good health and CMV-seronegative.

In nucleotides, the CDR3 is TGTGCCAGCAGCCTCTCCGACACAGAGAACACTGAAGCTTTCTTT. Its protein is CASSLSDTENTEAFF. The genes are TRBV11-2 and TRBJ1-1; D unresolved. Germline V CDR1 and CDR2: SGHAT, FQNNGV. Trimming removed 5 bases from V and 1 base from J, with 14 bases in between. There are 15 residues in the CDR3. Using reference TRBV11-2 and TRBJ1-1 for the parts outside the CDR3, the full variable domain is EAGVAQSPRYKIIEKRQSVAFWCNPISGHATLYWYQQILGQGPKLLIQFQNNGVVDDSQLPKDRFSAERLKGVDSTLKIQPAKLEDSAVYLCASSLSDTENTEAFFGQGTRLTVV.

The CDR3 sequence is CASSFQNQPQHF. The CDR3 coding sequence is TGTGCCAGCAGCTTTCAGAATCAGCCCCAGCATTTT. The chain carries TRBV7-2 and TRBJ1-5; no definite D call. V lost 3 bases, J lost 4 bases, and 4 bases lay in between. Germline V gives CDR1 SGHTA, CDR2 FQGNSA. This CDR3 has 12 amino acids.

J is TRBJ1-1 and V is TRBV6-6; 7 bases agree with TRBD1. Germline V lookup: CDR1 MNHNY, CDR2 SVGAGI (reference sequence). The CDR3 has 16 amino acids. J lost 1 base, V lost 5 bases, and 10 bases had no gene match. The CDR3 DNA is TGTGCCAGCAGTAGGGCTTCGACAGGGAAGAACACTGAAGCTTTCTTT. Translating it yields CASSRASTGKNTEAFF.

V is TRBV25-1 and J is TRBJ2-3; D remains unclear. This CDR3 is 12 amino acids long. Germline V lookup: CDR1 MGHDK, CDR2 SYGVNS. V lost 6 bases and J lost 4, with 8 bases in between. The CDR3 region is CASRAVSDTQYF. CDR3 DNA sequence: TGTGCCAGCAGGGCGGTGTCAGATACGCAGTATTTT.

CDR3 nucleotide sequence: TGTGCCAGCAGCTTAATGGGGGCCAATAGGGAAGCTTTCTTT. Translating it yields CASSLMGANREAFF. The chain uses TRBV7-9 and TRBJ1-1; a possible D gene is TRBD1 (6 bases). The V gene lost 2 bases and the J gene lost 8 bases, with 15 bases spanning the gap. CDR3 length equals 14 residues. Germline CDR1 SEHNR, CDR2 FQNEAQ (reference sequence).

The chain recombines TRBV29-1 with TRBJ1-2; possible D gene TRBD1, 6 bases. The V end was cut by 4 bases, the J end by 7 bases, with 22 bases between. This CDR3 has 15 amino acids. Germline CDR1 and CDR2: SQVTM and ANQGSEA. CDR3 sequence: CSVGGGTGSGLGYTF. The CDR3 DNA follows: TGCAGCGTTGGAGGAGGTACAGGGTCGGGCCTTGGCTACACCTTC.

The CDR3 reads CASGAGQGLNYGYTF. The CDR3 nucleotides read TGTGCTAGTGGTGCGGGACAGGGCTTAAACTATGGCTACACCTTC. The chain has TRBV12-5 and TRBJ1-2, with TRBD1 matching over 9 bases. The CDR3 spans 15 residues. CDR1 and CDR2 (germline): LGHNT, FRNRAP. V lost 5 bases to trimming and J lost 2 bases; unmatched junction nucleotides: 6. Full variable domain (outside the CDR3, taken from reference TRBV12-5 and TRBJ1-2): DARVTQTPRHKVTEMGQEVTMRCQPILGHNTVFWYRQTMMQGLELLAYFRNRAPLDDSGMPKDRFSAEMPDATLATLKIQPSEPRDSAVYFCASGAGQGLNYGYTFGSGTRLTVV.

This chain uses TRBV6-5 with TRBJ2-5, with D uncertain. Germline loops: CDR1 MNHEY, CDR2 SVGAGI. Trimming stripped 0 bases from V and 10 bases from J, with 12 bases between. CDR3 size: 13 residues. Here the CDR3 reads CASSYSAPGGQYF. The CDR3 nucleotides read TGTGCCAGCAGTTACTCTGCCCCGGGTGGCCAGTACTTC.

V and J are TRBV4-3 and TRBJ2-1; perhaps TRBD2 as D (6 bases). The V end lost 3 bases, the J end lost 9 bases, and 15 bases lay between the germline ends. Germline loops: CDR1 LGHNA, CDR2 YSLEER. This CDR3 has 14 residues. As DNA, the CDR3 is TGCGCCAGCAGCCATGAGGGCGGGGATAGTGAGCAGTTCTTC. It encodes CASSHEGGDSEQFF.

The CDR3 nucleotides are TGCAGCGTTGAAACCGGACTTCACCATAACACTGAAGCTTTCTTT. It yields the protein CSVETGLHHNTEAFF. The chain employs TRBV29-1 and TRBJ1-1; D not resolved. Germline CDR1 reads SQVTM; CDR2 reads ANQGSEA. The CDR3 loop spans 15 amino acids. V lost 2 bases to trimming and J lost 2 bases, with 15 bases between them.

V gene TRBV30 combines with J gene TRBJ2-5; D might be TRBD1 (5 bases). This CDR3 comprises 11 residues. Per the germline V gene, CDR1 is GTSNPN and CDR2 is SVGIG (reference sequence). V was cut by 4 bases and J by 5 bases, with 8 bases left in between. The CDR3 spells CAWTGMETQYF. The CDR3 DNA is TGTGCCTGGACAGGGATGGAGACCCAGTACTTC. The full variable domain, completed using reference TRBV30 and TRBJ2-5, is SQTIHQWPATLVQPVGSPLSLECTVEGTSNPNLYWYRQAAGRGLQLLFYSVGIGQISSEVPQNLSASRPQDRQFILSSKKLLLSDSGFYLCAWTGMETQYFGPGTRLLVL.

The chain employs TRBV5-4 and TRBJ2-2, with D possibly being TRBD2 (5 bases). Germline V gives CDR1 SGHNT, CDR2 YYREEE (reference sequence). Trimming cost V 0 bases and J 4 bases, with 13 bases left between them. This CDR3 spans 16 amino acids. CDR3 DNA: TGTGCCAGCAGCTTGGCCCAAGGACGGGGCACCGGGGAGCTGTTTTTT. Its translation is CASSLAQGRGTGELFF.

The CDR3, as DNA: TGTGCCAGCAGCGACCGACTAGCGGGAGGCAATGAGCAGTTCTTC. Amino acid sequence: CASSDRLAGGNEQFF. J is TRBJ2-1 and V is TRBV9; 13 nucleotides line up with TRBD2. CDR1 is SGDLS and CDR2 is YYNGEE in the germline V gene. This CDR3 is built from 15 residues. V shed 3 bases, J shed 6 bases, and the junction held 3 bases outside the gene matches.

The chain joins TRBV5-1 to TRBJ2-7; 11 bases map to TRBD2. V lost 4 bases to trimming and J lost 5 bases; unmatched junction nucleotides: 11. Germline lookup yields CDR1 SGHRS and CDR2 YFSETQ. This CDR3 has 16 residues. CDR3 in amino acids: CASSPGLAGILDEQYF. In DNA, the CDR3 is TGCGCCAGCAGCCCCGGACTAGCGGGCATTCTGGACGAGCAGTACTTC.

This chain joins TRBV7-8 and TRBJ2-5; TRBD2 matches 13 bases. The CDR3 extends over 16 amino acids. The J segment lost 5 bases and the V segment lost 4 bases, leaving 7 bases of the junction unmatched. Germline V gives CDR1 SGHVS, CDR2 FQNEAQ. The CDR3 reads CASSYGLAGAVETQYF. The DNA for the CDR3 is TGTGCCAGCAGCTATGGACTAGCGGGAGCTGTTGAGACCCAGTACTTC.

The chain is built from TRBV7-9 and TRBJ2-4; 9 bases align to TRBD2. The CDR3 totals 15 residues. Germline V lookup: CDR1 SEHNR, CDR2 FQNEAQ (reference sequence). Trimming removed 5 bases from V and 0 bases from J; junction bases left unmatched: 2. CDR3 protein: CASSRRGGAKNIQYF. CDR3 in DNA: TGTGCCAGCAGCCGGCGGGGGGGAGCCAAAAACATTCAGTACTTC.

The J gene is TRBJ1-5, the V gene TRBV2; 8 bases agree with TRBD1. The CDR3 is made up of 15 amino acids. CDR1 SNHLY and CDR2 FYNNEI come from the germline V gene. Trimming cost V 4 bases and J 6 bases; bases outside gene matches: 8. For the CDR3, the DNA is TGTGCCAGCAGTGGGGGAGAGGACAGGGTTCAGCCCCAGCATTTT. Protein product: CASSGGEDRVQPQHF.

CDR3 bases: TGTGCCAGCAGCCGACTAGACCTCGGGACTAGCGGTGCTGACTACGAGCAGTACTTC. Amino acid sequence: CASSRLDLGTSGADYEQYF. V gene TRBV4-2 combines with J gene TRBJ2-7, with 11 bases lining up with TRBD2. CDR3 length: 19 amino acids. The J segment lost 3 bases and the V segment lost 4 bases, leaving 17 bases of the junction unmatched. Germline V lookup: CDR1 LGHNA, CDR2 YNFKEQ.

The rearrangement uses TRBV6-5 and TRBJ1-1; 8 bases line up with TRBD1. This CDR3 comprises 15 residues. Germline trimming cut 2 bases from V and 5 bases from J; bases unmatched to any gene: 7. The germline gives CDR1 MNHEY, CDR2 SVGAGI. CDR3 nucleotide sequence: TGTGCCAGCAGTTACGTCGAACAGGGGGGTACTGAAGCTTTCTTT. It is translated as CASSYVEQGGTEAFF.

This chain links TRBV27 with TRBJ1-5, with unresolved D. V was pared by 4 bases and J by 3 bases, with 13 bases between. The germline V gene has CDR1 MNHEY and CDR2 SMNVEV (reference sequence). The CDR3 is made up of 15 amino acids. Written as DNA, the CDR3 is TGTGCCAGCAGTTCTCTAGGAGGGAACAATCAGCCCCAGCATTTT. Translating it yields CASSSLGGNNQPQHF.

The rearrangement uses TRBV18 and TRBJ1-1; 7 bases fit TRBD1. This CDR3 has 14 residues. Germline V CDR1 and CDR2: KGHSH, LQKENI. With 5 bases clipped from V and 1 base from J, the junction kept 4 bases outside the gene matches. CDR3 sequence reads: CASSGQAQNTEAFF. The CDR3 DNA is TGTGCCAGCTCAGGACAGGCCCAGAACACTGAAGCTTTCTTT.

The V call is TRBV6-5, the J call TRBJ1-1; D call uncertain. V lost 0 bases to trimming and J lost 1 base, with 6 bases between them. CDR1 MNHEY and CDR2 SVGAGI come from the germline V gene. CDR3 size: 14 residues. CDR3 sequence: CASSYSTRNTEAFF. Written as DNA, the CDR3 is TGTGCCAGCAGTTACTCTACAAGGAACACTGAAGCTTTCTTT.

This chain links TRBV11-3 with TRBJ1-1, with D tentatively TRBD1 (6 bases). Trimming removed 1 base from V and 2 bases from J, with 14 bases in between. Germline V gene sequence: CDR1 SGHNT, CDR2 YENEEA. The CDR3 totals 16 residues. The CDR3 nucleotides are TGTGCCAGCAGCTTAGGACGAAGGACAGCTAACACTGAAGCTTTCTTT. It specifies CASSLGRRTANTEAFF. Full variable domain (rest looked up from reference TRBV11-3 and TRBJ1-1): EAGVVQSPRYKIIEKKQPVAFWCNPISGHNTLYWYLQNLGQGPELLIRYENEEAVDDSQLPKDRFSAERLKGVDSTLKIQPAELGDSAVYLCASSLGRRTANTEAFFGQGTRLTVV.

This chain uses TRBV18 with TRBJ2-1; TRBD1 might be the D (6 bases). Germline V CDR1 and CDR2: KGHSH, LQKENI. The CDR3 extends over 14 amino acids. V dropped 4 bases and J dropped 6 bases, with 13 bases sitting between them. In DNA, the CDR3 is TGTGCCAGCTCACTCTTGTTACAGGGCAATGAGCAGTTCTTC. It specifies CASSLLLQGNEQFF.

The chain recombines TRBV7-9 with TRBJ2-7, with TRBD2 identical over 10 bases. The CDR3 length is 17 residues. V shed 5 bases, J shed 5 bases, and the junction held 15 bases outside the gene matches. From germline, CDR1 is SEHNR and CDR2 FQNEAQ (reference sequence). The CDR3 sequence: CASSQGTLAGVGNEQYF. The CDR3 DNA sequence: TGTGCCAGCAGCCAGGGAACCCTAGCGGGGGTCGGGAACGAGCAGTACTTC.